This T cell receptor (beta chain) was captured in a study of blood T cell repertoires in COVID-19. Turning to the study itself: PBMCs, B-cell-depleted T cells, or T cells were the source of the cDNA or gDNA that made up the material.

From germline, CDR1 is SNHLY and CDR2 FYNNEI. Trimming took 6 bases from V and 4 from J; bases not matched to a gene: 4. The CDR3 has 14 amino acids. In the original analysis: Estimates of nucleated cell counts were drawn from the amplification of reference gene primers. Assay used: immunoSEQ multiplex PCR; TCRdb lists only in-frame clones, some missing. D and trimming come from the DNA, and the V and J calls and clone size come from that table. The sample consists of roughly 260,000 clones, around 82% of them appearing once. The rearrangement links TRBV2 to TRBJ2-1, with 9 nucleotides matching TRBD2. The source is a woman of 80 years or more with active or convalescent COVID-19. The sample was peripheral blood. The CDR3 DNA sequence: TGTGCCAGCAGGGAGGGACTAGCTTACAATGAGCAGTTCTTC. Translated: CASREGLAYNEQFF.